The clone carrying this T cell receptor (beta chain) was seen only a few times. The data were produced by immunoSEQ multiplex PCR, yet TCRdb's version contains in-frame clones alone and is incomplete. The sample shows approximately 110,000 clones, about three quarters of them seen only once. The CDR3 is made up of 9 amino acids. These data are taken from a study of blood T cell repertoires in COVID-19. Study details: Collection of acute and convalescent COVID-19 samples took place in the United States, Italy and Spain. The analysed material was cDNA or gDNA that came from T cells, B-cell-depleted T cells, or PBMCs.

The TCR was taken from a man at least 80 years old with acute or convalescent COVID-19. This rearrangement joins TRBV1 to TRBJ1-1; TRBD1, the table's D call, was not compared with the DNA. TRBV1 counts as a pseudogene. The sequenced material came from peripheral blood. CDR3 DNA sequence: TGCACCAGCAGAAGGGGGGCTTTCTTT. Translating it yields CTSRRGAFF.